This T cell receptor (beta chain) was recovered during a study of cytomegalovirus exposure and HLA in healthy donors. General observations from the study: CMV antigen specificity was confirmed in vitro for a few CMV-associated chains.

V shed 3 bases and J 3 bases; nucleotides not matched to a gene: 2. CDR3 length equals 13 residues. CDR1 and CDR2 from the germline V gene are SGHNT and YYREEE (reference sequence). Some clones are missing from TCRdb's copy, which holds only in-frame ones; the method was immunoSEQ multiplex PCR. The data contain more than 90,000 clones, about 91% of them singletons. A single count supports this clone. Antigen specificity is unknown. The chain couples TRBV5-4 to TRBJ1-1; 7 bases map to TRBD1. The sequence was collected from a man aged 18 to 29 in good health and CMV-seronegative. The sample taken for sequencing was PBMCs. The CDR3 coding sequence is TGTGCCAGCAGCTCTGACAGGGACACTGAAGCTTTCTTT. This encodes CASSSDRDTEAFF.